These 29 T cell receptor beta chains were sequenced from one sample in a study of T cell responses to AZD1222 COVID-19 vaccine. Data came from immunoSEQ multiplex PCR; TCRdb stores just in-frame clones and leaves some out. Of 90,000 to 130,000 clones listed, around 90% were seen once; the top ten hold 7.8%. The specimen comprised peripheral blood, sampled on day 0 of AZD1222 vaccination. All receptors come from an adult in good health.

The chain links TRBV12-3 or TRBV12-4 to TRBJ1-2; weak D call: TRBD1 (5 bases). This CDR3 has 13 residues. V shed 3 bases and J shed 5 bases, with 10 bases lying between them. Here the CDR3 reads CASSLWGDYGYTF. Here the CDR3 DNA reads TGTGCCAGCAGTTTGTGGGGCGATTATGGCTACACCTTC.

The CDR3 DNA is TGTGCCAGCTATCCCGGGGGACAGGATTACGAGCAGTACTTC. Translating it yields CASYPGGQDYEQYF. The chain couples TRBV7-8 to TRBJ2-7; 8 nucleotides line up with TRBD1. The CDR3 extends over 14 amino acids. Trimming took 8 bases from V and 4 from J; bases not matched to a gene: 10. Germline V gives CDR1 SGHVS, CDR2 FQNEAQ. Full variable domain (remainder filled in from reference TRBV7-8 and TRBJ2-7): GAGVSQSPRYKVAKRGQDVALRCDPISGHVSLFWYQQALGQGPEFLTYFQNEAQLDKSGLPSDRFFAERPEGSVSTLKIQRTQQEDSAVYLCASYPGGQDYEQYFGPGTRLTVT.

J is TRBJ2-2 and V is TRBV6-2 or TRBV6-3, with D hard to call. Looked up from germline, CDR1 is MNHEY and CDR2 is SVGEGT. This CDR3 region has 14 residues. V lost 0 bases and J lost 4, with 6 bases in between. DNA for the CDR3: TGTGCCAGCAGTTACTCGAGAGGCACCGGGGAGCTGTTTTTT. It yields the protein CASSYSRGTGELFF.

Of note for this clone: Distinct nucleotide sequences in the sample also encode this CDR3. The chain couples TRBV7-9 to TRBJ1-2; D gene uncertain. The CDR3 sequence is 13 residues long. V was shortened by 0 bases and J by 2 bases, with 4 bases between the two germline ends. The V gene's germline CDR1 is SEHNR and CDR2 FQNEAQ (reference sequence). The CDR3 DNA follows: TGTGCCAGCAGCTTAGCCGGAAACTATGGCTACACCTTC. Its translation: CASSLAGNYGYTF.

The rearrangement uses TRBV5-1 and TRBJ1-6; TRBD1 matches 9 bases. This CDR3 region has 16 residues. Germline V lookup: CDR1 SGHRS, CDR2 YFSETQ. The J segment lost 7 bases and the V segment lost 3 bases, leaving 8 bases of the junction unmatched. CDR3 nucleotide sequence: TGCGCCAGCAGCTATACCAGACAGGGGGAGAATTCACCCCTCCACTTT. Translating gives CASSYTRQGENSPLHF.

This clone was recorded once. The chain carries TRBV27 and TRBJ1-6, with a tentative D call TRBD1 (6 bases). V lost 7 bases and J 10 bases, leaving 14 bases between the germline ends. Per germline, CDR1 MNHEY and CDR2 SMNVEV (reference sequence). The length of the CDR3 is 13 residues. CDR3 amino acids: CASKTGYGSPLHF. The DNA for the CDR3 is TGTGCCAGCAAAACAGGGTACGGATCACCCCTCCACTTT.

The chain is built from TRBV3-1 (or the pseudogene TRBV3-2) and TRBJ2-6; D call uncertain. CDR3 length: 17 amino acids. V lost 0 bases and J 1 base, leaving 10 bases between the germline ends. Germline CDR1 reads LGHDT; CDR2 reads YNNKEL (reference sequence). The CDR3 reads CASSQEGGFSGANVLTF. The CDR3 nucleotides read TGTGCCAGCAGCCAAGAGGGCGGATTTTCTGGGGCCAACGTCCTGACTTTC.

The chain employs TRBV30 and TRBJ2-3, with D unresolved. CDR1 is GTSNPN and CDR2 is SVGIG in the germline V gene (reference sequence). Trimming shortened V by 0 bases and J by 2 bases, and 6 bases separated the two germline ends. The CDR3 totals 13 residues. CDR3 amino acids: CAWSVTNTDTQYF. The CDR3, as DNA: TGTGCCTGGAGTGTGACAAACACAGATACGCAGTATTTT.

The CDR3 here is CASGRGNTEAFF. CDR3 DNA sequence: TGTGCCTCGGGGCGGGGGAACACTGAAGCTTTCTTT. The genes are TRBV3-1 (or the pseudogene TRBV3-2) and TRBJ1-1, with D perhaps matching TRBD1 (5 bases). Germline V gene lookup returns CDR1 LGHDT and CDR2 YNNKEL (reference sequence). Trimming took off 11 bases at V and 1 base at J, with 11 bases between the two ends. The CDR3 length is 12 residues.

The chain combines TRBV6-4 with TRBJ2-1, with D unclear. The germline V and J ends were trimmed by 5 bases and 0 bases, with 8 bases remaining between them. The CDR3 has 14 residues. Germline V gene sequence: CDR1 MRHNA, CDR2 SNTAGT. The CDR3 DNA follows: TGTGCCAGCAGTCGAACGAGCTCCTACAATGAGCAGTTCTTC. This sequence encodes CASSRTSSYNEQFF.

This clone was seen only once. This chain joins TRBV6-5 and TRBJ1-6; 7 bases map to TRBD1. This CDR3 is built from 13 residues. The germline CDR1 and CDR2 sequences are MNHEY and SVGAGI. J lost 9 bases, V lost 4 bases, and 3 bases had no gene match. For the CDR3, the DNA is TGTGCCAGCAGTTTACAGGGGACTTCACCCCTCCACTTT. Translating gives CASSLQGTSPLHF.

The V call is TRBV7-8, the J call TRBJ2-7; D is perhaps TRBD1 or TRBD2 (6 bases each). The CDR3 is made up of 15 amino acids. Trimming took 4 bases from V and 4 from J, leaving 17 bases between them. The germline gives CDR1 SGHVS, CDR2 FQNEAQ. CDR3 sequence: CASSSPGAIKYEQYF. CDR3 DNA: TGTGCCAGCAGCTCTCCGGGGGCAATAAAGTACGAGCAGTACTTC.

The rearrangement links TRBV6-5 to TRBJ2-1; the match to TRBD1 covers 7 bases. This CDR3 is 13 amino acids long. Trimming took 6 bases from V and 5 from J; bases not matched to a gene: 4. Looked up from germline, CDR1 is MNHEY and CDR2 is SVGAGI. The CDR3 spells CASRLGQNNEQFF. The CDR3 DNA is TGTGCCAGCAGATTGGGACAGAACAATGAGCAGTTCTTC.

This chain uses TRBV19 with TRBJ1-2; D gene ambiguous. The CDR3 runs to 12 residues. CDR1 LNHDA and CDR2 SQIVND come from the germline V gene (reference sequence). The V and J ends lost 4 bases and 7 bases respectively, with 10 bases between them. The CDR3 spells CASSRGLLGYTF. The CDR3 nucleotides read TGTGCCAGTAGTAGAGGGTTACTTGGCTACACCTTC. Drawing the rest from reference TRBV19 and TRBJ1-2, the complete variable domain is DGGITQSPKYLFRKEGQNVTLSCEQNLNHDAMYWYRQDPGQGLRLIYYSQIVNDFQKGDIAEGYSVSREKKESFPLTVTSAQKNPTAFYLCASSRGLLGYTFGSGTRLTVV.

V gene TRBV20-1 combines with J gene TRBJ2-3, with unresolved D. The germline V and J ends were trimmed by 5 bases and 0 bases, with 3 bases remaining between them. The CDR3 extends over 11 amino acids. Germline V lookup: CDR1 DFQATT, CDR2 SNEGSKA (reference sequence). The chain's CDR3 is CSADSTDTQYF. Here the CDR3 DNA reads TGCAGTGCTGATAGCACAGATACGCAGTATTTT.

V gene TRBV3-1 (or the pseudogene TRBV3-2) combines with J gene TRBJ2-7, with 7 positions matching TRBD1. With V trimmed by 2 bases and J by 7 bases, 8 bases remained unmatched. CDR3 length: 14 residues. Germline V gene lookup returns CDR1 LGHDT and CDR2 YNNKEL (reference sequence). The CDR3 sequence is CASSQRGAGGEQYF. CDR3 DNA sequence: TGTGCCAGCAGCCAAAGGGGCGCAGGGGGAGAGCAGTACTTC.

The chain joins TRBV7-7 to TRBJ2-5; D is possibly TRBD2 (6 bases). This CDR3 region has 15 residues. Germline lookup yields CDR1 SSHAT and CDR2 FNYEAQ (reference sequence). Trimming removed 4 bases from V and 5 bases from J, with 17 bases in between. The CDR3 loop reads CASSSGLGTQETQYF. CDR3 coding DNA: TGTGCCAGCAGCTCGGGACTGGGGACGCAGGAGACCCAGTACTTC.

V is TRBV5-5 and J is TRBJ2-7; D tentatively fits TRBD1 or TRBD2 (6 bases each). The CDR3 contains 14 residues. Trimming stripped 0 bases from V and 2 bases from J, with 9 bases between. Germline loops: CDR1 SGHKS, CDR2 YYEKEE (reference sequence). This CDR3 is CASSLGGAPYEQYF. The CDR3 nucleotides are TGTGCCAGCAGCTTGGGGGGGGCGCCCTACGAGCAGTACTTC. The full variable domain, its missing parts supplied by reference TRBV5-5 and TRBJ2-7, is DAGVTQSPTHLIKTRGQQVTLRCSPISGHKSVSWYQQVLGQGPQFIFQYYEKEERGRGNFPDRFSARQFPNYSSELNVNALLLGDSALYLCASSLGGAPYEQYFGPGTRLTVT.

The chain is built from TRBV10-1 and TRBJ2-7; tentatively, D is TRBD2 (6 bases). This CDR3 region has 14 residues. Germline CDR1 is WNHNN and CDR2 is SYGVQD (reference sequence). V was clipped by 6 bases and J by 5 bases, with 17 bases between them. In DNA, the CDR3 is TGCGCCAGCAGCGCGGGGACTGGGGCGGACGAGCAGTACTTC. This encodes CASSAGTGADEQYF.

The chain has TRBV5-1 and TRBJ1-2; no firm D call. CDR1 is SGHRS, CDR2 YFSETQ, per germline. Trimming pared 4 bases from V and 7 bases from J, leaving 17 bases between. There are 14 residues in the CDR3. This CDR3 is CASSPGPEAFGYTF. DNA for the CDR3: TGCGCCAGCAGCCCCGGGCCGGAGGCGTTTGGCTACACCTTC. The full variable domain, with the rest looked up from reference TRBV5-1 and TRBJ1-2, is KAGVTQTPRYLIKTRGQQVTLSCSPISGHRSVSWYQQTPGQGLQFLFEYFSETQRNKGNFPGRFSGRQFSNSRSEMNVSTLELGDSALYLCASSPGPEAFGYTFGSGTRLTVV.

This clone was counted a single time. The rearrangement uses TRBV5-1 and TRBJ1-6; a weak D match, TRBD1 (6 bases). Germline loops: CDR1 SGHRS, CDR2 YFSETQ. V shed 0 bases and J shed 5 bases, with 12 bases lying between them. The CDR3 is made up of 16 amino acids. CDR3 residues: CASSLGGGPNNSPLHF. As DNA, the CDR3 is TGCGCCAGCAGCTTGGGCGGGGGGCCAAATAATTCACCCCTCCACTTT.

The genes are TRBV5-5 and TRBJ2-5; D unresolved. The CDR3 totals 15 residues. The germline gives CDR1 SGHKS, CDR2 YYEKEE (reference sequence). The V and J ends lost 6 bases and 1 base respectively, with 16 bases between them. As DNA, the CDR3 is TGTGCCAGCACACGACGAGGCGGACGCCAAGAGACCCAGTACTTC. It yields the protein CASTRRGGRQETQYF. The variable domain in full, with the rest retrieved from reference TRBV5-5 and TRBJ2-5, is DAGVTQSPTHLIKTRGQQVTLRCSPISGHKSVSWYQQVLGQGPQFIFQYYEKEERGRGNFPDRFSARQFPNYSSELNVNALLLGDSALYLCASTRRGGRQETQYFGPGTRLLVL.

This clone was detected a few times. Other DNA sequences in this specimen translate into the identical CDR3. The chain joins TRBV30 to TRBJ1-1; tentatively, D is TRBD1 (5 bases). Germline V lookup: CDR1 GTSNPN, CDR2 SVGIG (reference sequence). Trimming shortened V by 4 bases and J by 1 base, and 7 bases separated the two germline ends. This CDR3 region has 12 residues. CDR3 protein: CAWTGGNTEAFF. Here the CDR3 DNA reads TGTGCCTGGACGGGGGGGAACACTGAAGCTTTCTTT.

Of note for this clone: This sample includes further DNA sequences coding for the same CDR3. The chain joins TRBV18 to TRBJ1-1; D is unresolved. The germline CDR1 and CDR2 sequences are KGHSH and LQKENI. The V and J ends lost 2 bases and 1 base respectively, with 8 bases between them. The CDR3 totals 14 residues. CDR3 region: CASSPGLSNTEAFF. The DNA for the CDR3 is TGTGCCAGCTCACCAGGTCTTTCGAACACTGAAGCTTTCTTT.

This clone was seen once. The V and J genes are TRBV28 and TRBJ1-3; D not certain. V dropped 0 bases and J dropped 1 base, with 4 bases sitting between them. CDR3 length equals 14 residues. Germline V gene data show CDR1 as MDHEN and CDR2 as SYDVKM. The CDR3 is CASSLWRSGNTIYF. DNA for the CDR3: TGTGCCAGCAGTTTATGGAGGTCTGGAAACACCATATATTTT.

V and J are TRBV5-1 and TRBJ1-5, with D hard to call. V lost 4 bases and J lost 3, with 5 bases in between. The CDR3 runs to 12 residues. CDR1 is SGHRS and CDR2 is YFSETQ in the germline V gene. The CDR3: CASSPPNQPQHF. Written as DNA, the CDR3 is TGCGCCAGCAGCCCACCCAATCAGCCCCAGCATTTT. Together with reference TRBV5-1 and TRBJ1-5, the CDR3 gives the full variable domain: KAGVTQTPRYLIKTRGQQVTLSCSPISGHRSVSWYQQTPGQGLQFLFEYFSETQRNKGNFPGRFSGRQFSNSRSEMNVSTLELGDSALYLCASSPPNQPQHFGDGTRLSIL.

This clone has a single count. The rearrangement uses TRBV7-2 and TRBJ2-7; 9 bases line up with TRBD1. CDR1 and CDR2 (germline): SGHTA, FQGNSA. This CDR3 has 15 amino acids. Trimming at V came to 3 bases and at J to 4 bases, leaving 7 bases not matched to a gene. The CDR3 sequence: CASSFRAGQGYEQYF. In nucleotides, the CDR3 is TGTGCCAGCAGCTTCCGAGCGGGACAGGGTTACGAGCAGTACTTC. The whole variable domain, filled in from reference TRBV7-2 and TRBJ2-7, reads GAGVSQSPSNKVTEKGKDVELRCDPISGHTALYWYRQSLGQGLEFLIYFQGNSAPDKSGLPSDRFSAERTGGSVSTLTIQRTQQEDSAVYLCASSFRAGQGYEQYFGPGTRLTVT.

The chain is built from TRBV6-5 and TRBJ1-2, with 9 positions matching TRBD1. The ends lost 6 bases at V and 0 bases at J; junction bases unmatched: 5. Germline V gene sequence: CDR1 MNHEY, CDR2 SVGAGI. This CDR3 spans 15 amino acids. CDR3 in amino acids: CASRDWTGANYGYTF. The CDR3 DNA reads TGTGCCAGCAGGGACTGGACAGGGGCTAACTATGGCTACACCTTC.

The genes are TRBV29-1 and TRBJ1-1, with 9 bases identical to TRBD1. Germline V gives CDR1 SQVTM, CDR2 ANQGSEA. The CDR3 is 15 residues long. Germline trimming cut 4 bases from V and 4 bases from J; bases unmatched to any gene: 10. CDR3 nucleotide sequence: TGCAGCGTTGTCCGGACAGGGGTGTTCGGCACTGAAGCTTTCTTT. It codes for CSVVRTGVFGTEAFF.